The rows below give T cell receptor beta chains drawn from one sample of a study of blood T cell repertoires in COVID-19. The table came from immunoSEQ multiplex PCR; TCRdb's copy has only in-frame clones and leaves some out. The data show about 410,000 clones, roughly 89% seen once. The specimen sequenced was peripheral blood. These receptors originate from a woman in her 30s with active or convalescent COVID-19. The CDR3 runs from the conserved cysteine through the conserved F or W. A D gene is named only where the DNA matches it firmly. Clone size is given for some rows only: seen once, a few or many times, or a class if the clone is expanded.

cdr3_aa: CASSLGSGGDEKLFF
cdr3_nt: TGCGCCAGCAGCTTGGGTAGCGGGGGAGACGAAAAACTGTTTTTT
d_call: -
clone_size: -
v_call: TRBV5-1
j_call: TRBJ1-4

cdr3_aa: CASSLGTGVGSPLHF
cdr3_nt: TGTGCCAGCAGTTTAGGGACAGGGGTCGGTTCACCCCTCCACTTT
d_call: TRBD1
clone_size: -
v_call: TRBV28
j_call: TRBJ1-6

cdr3_aa: CATLSGQINEKLFF
cdr3_nt: TGTGCCACCCTATCGGGACAAATTAATGAAAAACTGTTTTTT
d_call: -
clone_size: -
v_call: TRBV15
j_call: TRBJ1-4

cdr3_aa: CAISDPSGVTDTQYF
cdr3_nt: TGTGCCATCAGTGACCCTAGCGGGGTAACAGATACGCAGTATTTT
d_call: TRBD2
clone_size: -
v_call: TRBV10-3
j_call: TRBJ2-3

cdr3_aa: CATMREGGTDTQYF
cdr3_nt: TGTGCCACTATGAGAGAGGGAGGCACAGATACGCAGTATTTT
d_call: -
clone_size: once
v_call: TRBV19
j_call: TRBJ2-3

cdr3_aa: CASSPATGVYGYTF
cdr3_nt: TGTGCCAGCTCACCAGCGACAGGGGTCTATGGCTACACCTTC
d_call: TRBD1
clone_size: -
v_call: TRBV18
j_call: TRBJ1-2

cdr3_aa: CASSPWEQFSYEQYF
cdr3_nt: TGTGCCAGCAGCCCATGGGAGCAGTTCTCCTACGAGCAGTACTTC
d_call: -
clone_size: -
v_call: TRBV7-8
j_call: TRBJ2-7

cdr3_aa: CASSQDRASYGYTF
cdr3_nt: TGCGCCAGCAGCCAAGACAGGGCCTCCTATGGCTACACCTTC
d_call: -
clone_size: -
v_call: TRBV4-1
j_call: TRBJ1-2

cdr3_aa: CASSPGLSGGNTEAFF
cdr3_nt: TGTGCCAGCAGCCCCGGTCTATCAGGGGGGAACACTGAAGCTTTCTTT
d_call: TRBD1
clone_size: -
v_call: TRBV11-2
j_call: TRBJ1-1

cdr3_aa: CASSLALGGAEAFF
cdr3_nt: TGTGCCAGCAGCTTAGCGCTCGGCGGCGCGGAAGCTTTCTTT
d_call: -
clone_size: -
v_call: TRBV7-9
j_call: TRBJ1-1

cdr3_aa: CASSVSGNSYNEQFF
cdr3_nt: TGTGCCAGCAGCGTTAGCGGGAACTCCTACAATGAGCAGTTCTTC
d_call: TRBD2
clone_size: -
v_call: TRBV27
j_call: TRBJ2-1

cdr3_aa: CASSIRGAGEQYF
cdr3_nt: TGTGCCAGCAGTATAAGGGGAGCGGGAGAGCAGTACTTC
d_call: TRBD2
clone_size: -
v_call: TRBV6-5
j_call: TRBJ2-5

cdr3_aa: CASRELSGRHGELFF
cdr3_nt: TGTGCCAGCAGGGAGCTTAGCGGGAGGCACGGGGAGCTGTTTTTT
d_call: TRBD2
clone_size: -
v_call: TRBV2
j_call: TRBJ2-2

cdr3_aa: CASSWGETSSPFF
cdr3_nt: TGTGCCAGCAGCTGGGGGGAGACTAGCAGTCCGTTCTTC
d_call: TRBD2
clone_size: -
v_call: TRBV7-9
j_call: TRBJ2-1

cdr3_aa: CASSFFVCEGSYEQYF
cdr3_nt: TGTGCCAGCAGCTTTTTCGTGTGCGAGGGAAGCTACGAGCAGTACTTC
d_call: -
clone_size: -
v_call: TRBV7-9
j_call: TRBJ2-7

cdr3_aa: CASRDDRASYEQYF
cdr3_nt: TGTGCCAGCAGAGACGACAGGGCCTCCTACGAGCAGTACTTC
d_call: TRBD1
clone_size: -
v_call: TRBV6-5
j_call: TRBJ2-7

cdr3_aa: CASSQGRTEAFF
cdr3_nt: TGTGCCAGCAGCCAAGGGAGGACGGAGGCTTTCTTT
d_call: -
clone_size: -
v_call: TRBV3-1/TRBV3-2
j_call: TRBJ1-1

cdr3_aa: CASTTGDTGELFF
cdr3_nt: TGTGCCAGCACGACAGGGGACACCGGGGAGCTGTTTTTT
d_call: TRBD1
clone_size: medium-sized
v_call: TRBV27
j_call: TRBJ2-2

cdr3_aa: CASSELGPQGANVLTF
cdr3_nt: TGTGCCAGCAGTGAACTAGGCCCCCAGGGTGCCAACGTCCTGACTTTC
d_call: -
clone_size: -
v_call: TRBV2
j_call: TRBJ2-6

cdr3_aa: CASTLTGGDIGEQYF
cdr3_nt: TGTGCCAGCACCCTTACGGGAGGGGACATTGGCGAGCAGTACTTC
d_call: TRBD2
clone_size: -
v_call: TRBV27
j_call: TRBJ2-7

cdr3_aa: CASSQDPGQGRNTIYF
cdr3_nt: TGTGCCAGCAGCCAAGATCCGGGACAGGGAAGAAACACCATATATTTT
d_call: TRBD1
clone_size: -
v_call: TRBV4-2
j_call: TRBJ1-3

cdr3_aa: CASSTGTSGLETQYF
cdr3_nt: TGTGCCAGCAGTACCGGGACTAGCGGGTTAGAGACCCAGTACTTC
d_call: TRBD2
clone_size: -
v_call: TRBV6-5
j_call: TRBJ2-5

cdr3_aa: CASSLGTRIEQFF
cdr3_nt: TGTGCCAGCAGCCTCGGGACTCGCATTGAGCAGTTCTTC
d_call: -
clone_size: -
v_call: TRBV7-9
j_call: TRBJ2-1

cdr3_aa: CAWDYADTQYF
cdr3_nt: TGTGCCTGGGACTACGCGGATACGCAGTATTTT
d_call: -
clone_size: once
v_call: TRBV30
j_call: TRBJ2-3

cdr3_aa: CASSLNQPQHF
cdr3_nt: TGTGCCAGCAGCTTGAATCAGCCCCAGCATTTT
d_call: -
clone_size: once
v_call: TRBV27
j_call: TRBJ1-5

cdr3_aa: CASSSGTSVDEQFF
cdr3_nt: TGTGCCAGCAGCTCCGGGACTAGCGTCGATGAGCAGTTCTTC
d_call: TRBD2
clone_size: once
v_call: TRBV5-4
j_call: TRBJ2-1

cdr3_aa: CASSSEGGASYEQYF
cdr3_nt: TGTGCCAGCAGCTCCGAGGGGGGGGCCTCCTACGAGCAGTACTTC
d_call: -
clone_size: -
v_call: TRBV2
j_call: TRBJ2-7

cdr3_aa: CASRDRGLSGYTF
cdr3_nt: TGTGCCAGCAGAGACAGGGGGTTAAGTGGCTACACCTTC
d_call: TRBD1
clone_size: few
v_call: TRBV28
j_call: TRBJ1-2

cdr3_aa: CASSIFGTDSGNTIYF
cdr3_nt: TGTGCCAGTAGTATATTTGGGACAGACTCTGGAAACACCATATATTTT
d_call: TRBD1
clone_size: -
v_call: TRBV19
j_call: TRBJ1-3

cdr3_aa: CASSQESGLAGEEQYF
cdr3_nt: TGTGCCAGCTCACAAGAATCGGGACTAGCGGGAGAGGAGCAGTACTTC
d_call: TRBD2
clone_size: -
v_call: TRBV18
j_call: TRBJ2-7

cdr3_aa: CASRIREHTYEQYF
cdr3_nt: TGTGCCAGCAGAATTAGGGAGCATACCTACGAGCAGTACTTC
d_call: -
clone_size: -
v_call: TRBV6-5
j_call: TRBJ2-7

cdr3_aa: CASSLEGLAGAYNEQFF
cdr3_nt: TGTGCCAGCAGCTTAGAGGGACTAGCGGGGGCGTACAATGAGCAGTTCTTC
d_call: TRBD2
clone_size: -
v_call: TRBV11-2
j_call: TRBJ2-1

cdr3_aa: CASVPGGTENQPQHF
cdr3_nt: TGTGCCAGCGTACCGGGGGGGACAGAAAATCAGCCCCAGCATTTT
d_call: TRBD1
clone_size: few
v_call: TRBV6-5
j_call: TRBJ1-5

cdr3_aa: CASSQDRKISGNTIYF
cdr3_nt: TGTGCCAGCAGCCAAGACAGGAAGATCTCTGGAAACACCATATATTTT
d_call: -
clone_size: -
v_call: TRBV3-1/TRBV3-2
j_call: TRBJ1-3

cdr3_aa: CASSQIKGVYDYGYTF
cdr3_nt: TGTGCCAGTAGCCAGATAAAAGGGGTATACGACTATGGCTACACCTTC
d_call: -
clone_size: -
v_call: TRBV19
j_call: TRBJ1-2

cdr3_aa: CASGSGISGEQYF
cdr3_nt: TGTGCTAGTGGTTCGGGGATTTCGGGCGAGCAGTACTTC
d_call: -
clone_size: -
v_call: TRBV12-5
j_call: TRBJ2-7

cdr3_aa: CASSEAQGARTEAFF
cdr3_nt: TGTGCCAGCAGTGAAGCGCAGGGGGCGCGTACTGAAGCTTTCTTT
d_call: TRBD1
clone_size: -
v_call: TRBV6-1
j_call: TRBJ1-1

cdr3_aa: CASSESGQGASDTQYF
cdr3_nt: TGCGCCAGCAGCGAGTCCGGACAGGGGGCGTCAGATACGCAGTATTTT
d_call: TRBD1
clone_size: -
v_call: TRBV5-1
j_call: TRBJ2-3

cdr3_aa: CASHRGWDTGELFF
cdr3_nt: TGTGCCAGCCACAGGGGGTGGGACACCGGGGAGCTGTTTTTT
d_call: TRBD1
clone_size: -
v_call: TRBV6-5
j_call: TRBJ2-2

cdr3_aa: CASSQRFSGAITDTQYF
cdr3_nt: TGTGCCAGCAGCCAACGTTTTAGCGGGGCGATCACAGATACGCAGTATTTT
d_call: TRBD2
clone_size: -
v_call: TRBV4-2
j_call: TRBJ2-3

cdr3_aa: CASSGEQGNYGYTF
cdr3_nt: TGTGCCAGCAGTGGAGAGCAGGGGAACTATGGCTACACCTTC
d_call: -
clone_size: once
v_call: TRBV2
j_call: TRBJ1-2

cdr3_aa: CASSLISGIGAEAFF
cdr3_nt: TGCGCCAGCAGCTTGATCTCAGGGATTGGTGCTGAAGCTTTCTTT
d_call: -
clone_size: -
v_call: TRBV5-1
j_call: TRBJ1-1

cdr3_aa: CASSIGSVKTF
cdr3_nt: TGTGCCAGTAGTATAGGCTCGGTCAAAACCTTC
d_call: -
clone_size: -
v_call: TRBV19
j_call: TRBJ1-2

cdr3_aa: CASSLGATRGYNEQFF
cdr3_nt: TGTGCCAGCAGCCTCGGTGCGACTAGGGGATACAATGAGCAGTTCTTC
d_call: -
clone_size: -
v_call: TRBV3-1/TRBV3-2
j_call: TRBJ2-1

cdr3_aa: CASSWSSGPMETQYF
cdr3_nt: TGTGCCAGCAGTTGGTCCAGCGGCCCTATGGAGACCCAGTACTTC
d_call: -
clone_size: -
v_call: TRBV27
j_call: TRBJ2-5